Listed below are T cell receptor beta chains from one sample, sequenced in a study of blood T cells in healthy people across ages. TCRdb recomputed calls from the 5' RACE reads with MiXCR, one row per CDR3 protein. Among 1.5 million to 2 million distinct CDR3 sequences, about 50% were seen once, and the ten largest hold approximately 2.1%. Sequenced input: blood. The receptors stem from a woman aged 40-49 years in good health. CDR3s include the opening cysteine and the closing phenylalanine or tryptophan. The D gene is left open where the match is weak. Clone size appears in some rows only: once, few, many, or a class for an expanded clone.

clone size	CDR3 length	V gene	J gene	D gene	CDR3 protein	CDR3 DNA
few	14	TRBV12-3/TRBV12-4	TRBJ1-4	TRBD1	CASSLGGNNEKLFF	TGTGCCAGCAGTCTAGGGGGCAATAATGAAAAACTGTTTTTT
few	15	TRBV20-1	TRBJ2-3	TRBD2	CSAQGSSGNTDTQYF	TGCAGTGCTCAAGGGTCTAGCGGGAACACAGATACGCAGTATTTT
.	14	TRBV6-6	TRBJ2-1	.	CASSPLNRVFEQFF	TGTGCCAGCAGTCCCCTCAACAGGGTCTTCGAGCAGTTCTTC
.	15	TRBV7-8	TRBJ2-1	.	CASSLALTLLNEQFF	TGTGCCAGCAGCTTAGCCCTGACCCTTCTCAATGAGCAGTTCTTC
.	12	TRBV6-6	TRBJ1-2	.	CATEAGNYGYTF	TGTGCCACCGAAGCCGGGAACTATGGCTACACCTTC
.	15	TRBV25-1	TRBJ1-6	.	CASSEVGRGGSPLHF	TGTGCCAGCAGTGAGGTTGGCAGGGGAGGGTCACCCCTCCACTTT
few	14	TRBV5-1	TRBJ2-3	TRBD2	CASSEGTSGGAQYF	TGCGCCAGCAGCGAGGGGACTAGCGGGGGAGCGCAGTATTTT
few	12	TRBV13	TRBJ2-1	.	CASSILVDEQFF	TGTGCCAGCAGCATTCTAGTCGATGAGCAGTTCTTC
.	14	TRBV5-1	TRBJ2-7	TRBD2	CASSRGGADYEQYF	TGCGCCAGCAGCCGCGGGGGGGCAGACTACGAGCAGTACTTC
.	17	TRBV4-1	TRBJ2-7	.	CASSQDSALGGHYEQYF	TGCGCCAGCAGCCAAGATAGTGCCTTGGGCGGACACTACGAGCAGTACTTC
.	14	TRBV28	TRBJ2-1	.	CASADGGVRNEQFF	TGTGCCAGCGCGGACGGGGGTGTGAGGAATGAGCAGTTCTTC
few	14	TRBV11-2	TRBJ2-1	.	CASSLELRDDEQFF	TGTGCCAGCAGCTTAGAGCTGAGGGACGATGAGCAGTTCTTC
.	18	TRBV7-2	TRBJ2-3	TRBD2	CASSPLWASGGSTDTQYF	TGTGCCAGCAGCCCTCTTTGGGCTAGCGGGGGAAGCACAGATACGCAGTATTTT
.	17	TRBV4-1	TRBJ2-7	TRBD1	CASSHLPGTEIPDKQYF	TGCGCCAGCAGCCACCTACCCGGGACAGAAATTCCCGACAAGCAGTACTTC
.	13	TRBV4-3	TRBJ2-3	.	CASSQVLSDTQYF	TGCGCCAGCAGCCAAGTGCTGTCAGATACGCAGTATTTT
few	16	TRBV4-3	TRBJ2-5	TRBD1	CASSPGTGAIQETQYF	TGCGCCAGCAGCCCCGGGACAGGAGCAATACAAGAGACCCAGTACTTC
.	16	TRBV20-1	TRBJ2-3	TRBD2	CSARRLAGEATDTQYF	TGCAGTGCTAGAAGACTAGCGGGGGAGGCCACAGATACGCAGTATTTT
few	15	TRBV25-1	TRBJ2-3	.	CASSSGALGADTQYF	TGTGCCAGCAGTTCTGGGGCTTTGGGGGCCGATACGCAGTATTTT
.	16	TRBV11-2	TRBJ2-7	.	CASSSRGQFSSYEQYF	TGTGCCAGCAGCTCAAGAGGACAGTTCAGCTCCTACGAGCAGTACTTC
.	14	TRBV7-9	TRBJ2-7	TRBD1	CASGSGTGTYEQYF	TGTGCCAGCGGGTCTGGGACAGGGACCTACGAGCAGTACTTC
.	16	TRBV20-1	TRBJ1-5	TRBD1	CSIPGQGRHSNQPQHF	TGCAGCATACCGGGACAGGGAAGACATAGCAATCAGCCCCAGCATTTT
.	16	TRBV4-2	TRBJ2-7	.	CASSQEGARGYNEQYF	TGTGCCAGCAGCCAAGAGGGGGCTAGGGGATACAATGAGCAGTACTTC
.	12	TRBV12-5	TRBJ2-1	.	CASGLRLNEQFF	TGTGCTAGTGGTTTAAGGTTGAATGAGCAGTTCTTC
.	16	TRBV9	TRBJ1-1	.	CASSVEGQFMNTEAFF	TGTGCCAGCAGCGTAGAAGGACAGTTTATGAACACTGAAGCTTTCTTT
.	16	TRBV7-2	TRBJ1-2	.	CASSLSSRGNNYGYTF	TGTGCCAGCAGCTTAAGCAGCCGGGGAAATAACTATGGCTACACCTTC
.	14	TRBV7-2	TRBJ1-1	.	CASSPPRTNTEAFF	TGTGCCAGCAGCCCCCCTAGGACCAACACTGAAGCTTTCTTT
few	14	TRBV12-3/TRBV12-4	TRBJ2-3	TRBD1	CASSLTGGWNTQYF	TGTGCCAGCAGCCTCACAGGGGGATGGAATACGCAGTATTTT
once	16	TRBV28	TRBJ2-3	.	CASSLRSGFGEDTQYF	TGTGCCAGCAGTTTAAGGTCAGGATTTGGAGAAGATACGCAGTATTTT
.	16	TRBV7-2	TRBJ2-2	TRBD1	CASRDGQGAVTGELFF	TGTGCCAGCAGGGACGGACAGGGGGCCGTCACCGGGGAGCTGTTTTTT
.	14	TRBV20-1	TRBJ2-3	.	CSARWGLRTDTQYF	TGCAGTGCTAGATGGGGTCTCCGCACAGATACGCAGTATTTT
.	15	TRBV28	TRBJ2-1	TRBD1	CASRKNRGSYNEQFF	TGTGCCAGCAGAAAGAACAGGGGTTCCTACAATGAGCAGTTCTTC
once	12	TRBV28	TRBJ1-6	TRBD1	CASGTAHSPLHF	TGTGCCAGCGGGACAGCCCATTCACCCCTCCACTTT
.	14	TRBV20-1	TRBJ2-4	.	CSARLRGAKNIQYF	TGCAGTGCTAGGCTCAGGGGAGCCAAAAACATTCAGTACTTC
many	13	TRBV27	TRBJ2-7	.	CASSLLAGSEQYF	TGTGCCAGCAGTTTACTGGCTGGGTCCGAGCAGTACTTC
few	16	TRBV15	TRBJ2-1	.	CATSRVAGTVSNEQFF	TGTGCCACCAGCAGAGTAGCGGGGACAGTGTCCAATGAGCAGTTCTTC
once	18	TRBV7-2	TRBJ2-1	TRBD2	CASSLEPYGGARSNEQFF	TGTGCCAGCAGCTTAGAACCGTACGGGGGGGCCCGATCGAATGAGCAGTTCTTC
.	16	TRBV28	TRBJ1-1	TRBD1	CASSSAIGQGNTEAFF	TGTGCCAGCAGTTCCGCCATCGGACAGGGGAACACTGAAGCTTTCTTT
few	16	TRBV7-9	TRBJ1-1	.	CASSLGPQEVNTEAFF	TGTGCCAGCAGCCTCGGCCCTCAGGAGGTGAACACTGAAGCTTTCTTT
few	14	TRBV27	TRBJ2-3	TRBD2	CASNPSGGTDTQYF	TGTGCCAGCAATCCTAGCGGGGGCACAGATACGCAGTATTTT
.	14	TRBV12-3/TRBV12-4	TRBJ2-5	.	CASTLRGDQETQYF	TGTGCCAGCACCCTCAGGGGGGACCAAGAGACCCAGTACTTC
.	12	TRBV27	TRBJ2-1	.	CASSFQREKQFF	TGTGCCAGCAGTTTTCAACGGGAGAAGCAGTTCTTC
once	14	TRBV5-1	TRBJ2-7	.	CASSWMGHSYEQYF	TGCGCCAGCAGCTGGATGGGCCATTCCTACGAGCAGTACTTC
few	12	TRBV13	TRBJ2-3	.	CASSKSRDTQYF	TGTGCCAGCAGCAAGTCACGCGATACGCAGTATTTT
.	15	TRBV25-1	TRBJ2-1	TRBD2	CASSIRAGGRDEQFF	TGTGCCAGCAGCATCCGAGCGGGGGGCAGGGATGAGCAGTTCTTC
.	15	TRBV5-1	TRBJ2-7	.	CASSLSHLGAYEQYF	TGCGCCAGCAGCTTGTCCCATCTAGGCGCCTACGAGCAGTACTTC
.	15	TRBV7-3	TRBJ2-1	.	CASSPRRGTDNEQFF	TGTGCCAGCAGCCCCCGACGGGGAACGGACAATGAGCAGTTCTTC
.	11	TRBV29-1	TRBJ1-4	.	CGGRRGEKLFF	TGCGGCGGCAGACGAGGGGAAAAACTGTTTTTT
.	18	TRBV7-2	TRBJ2-3	TRBD2	CASSFTGASGGRTDTQYF	TGTGCCAGCAGCTTTACGGGAGCTAGCGGGGGACGCACAGATACGCAGTATTTT
few	16	TRBV6-5	TRBJ1-2	.	CASSYGISGQGYGYTF	TGTGCCAGCAGTTACGGGATCTCGGGGCAGGGCTATGGCTACACCTTC
.	11	TRBV6-6	TRBJ2-1	.	CASSPPPEQFF	TGTGCCAGCAGCCCCCCCCCTGAGCAGTTCTTC
.	17	TRBV7-2	TRBJ2-6	TRBD1	CASSLPQGARGANVLTF	TGTGCCAGCAGCTTACCTCAGGGGGCGCGAGGGGCCAACGTCCTGACTTTC
.	14	TRBV6-2/TRBV6-3	TRBJ2-5	.	CASSYYYSLETQYF	TGTGCCAGCAGTTACTATTACTCCTTGGAGACCCAGTACTTC
once	16	TRBV20-1	TRBJ2-1	TRBD2	CNARAHSGGASNEQFF	TGCAATGCTAGAGCCCATAGCGGGGGGGCCAGCAATGAGCAGTTCTTC
.	14	TRBV29-1	TRBJ2-2	TRBD2	CSGRTSGVAGELFF	TGCAGCGGAAGGACTAGCGGGGTGGCCGGGGAGCTGTTTTTT
.	16	TRBV11-2	TRBJ2-1	TRBD2	CASSLEASGAYNEQFF	TGTGCCAGCAGCTTAGAAGCTAGCGGGGCCTACAATGAGCAGTTCTTC
.	16	TRBV28	TRBJ2-6	.	CASNSELGAGANVLTF	TGTGCCAGCAACTCTGAATTGGGTGCTGGGGCCAACGTCCTGACTTTC